Sequencing of this TCR beta chain was carried out in a study of blood T cell repertoires in COVID-19 (dated by TCRdb to the early 2020s). Context from the whole study: Samples from collaborators originated in the United States, Italy and Spain and spanned both the acute and convalescent phases of COVID-19. The material from the prospective study consisted of cDNA or gDNA derived from T cells, B-cell-depleted T cells, or PBMCs. The dataset comprised deeply sampled blood TCRbeta repertoires from subjects exposed to, actively infected with, or recovered from COVID-19. The samples were drawn from the first 160 participants of the ongoing ImmuneRACE study and from 1,254 subjects provided by 6 global collaborators. Where HLA class I and class II types were available, the types were taken from metadata supplied by the sample provider, not from assay-based typing. The repertoires were released in a freely available public database meant as a resource for research on the immune response to SARS-CoV-2. Sample metadata almost always included a de-identified subject ID, COVID-19 status, age in years and sex. What the authors observed across the whole study: The quantity of clinical and demographic metadata differed by source and by participant and was supplied without curation.

To note about this clone: Which antigen it targets is not known. Per-base qualities were not stored, and no clone one base away is much larger.

V loses 5 bases at its end and J loses 1 base; junction bases beyond the gene matches: 7. The CDR3 runs 15 residues from the cysteine to the phenylalanine. The sequence is cut down to CDR3 DNA, 45 bases in frame from base 1. The germline V gene (reference sequence) gives CDR1 as SEHNR and CDR2 as FQNEAQ. Enrolling through a virtual design, the prospective study's participants ranged in age from roughly 18 to 89 years and lived across 24 United States geographic areas. In the prospective study, participants were assigned to cohorts based on the clinical history participants reported in a screening survey and a study questionnaire. For ImmuneRACE Cohort 3, a participant was defined as recovered based on two consecutive negative NP/OP PCR tests, clearance by a healthcare professional, or resolution of symptoms. Mobile phlebotomists in the prospective study collected whole blood, serum and a nasopharyngeal or oropharyngeal swab from every participant. Over an approximately 2-month period, participants in the prospective study had the option of providing additional blood draws and questionnaires. Before DNA extraction, blood samples from the prospective study were shipped at room temperature or frozen.

TCRbeta CDR3 regions were amplified from genomic DNA using the immunoSEQ Assay, a bias-controlled multiplex PCR. The original pipeline was this. The number of nucleated cells in each sample was estimated by amplification of reference gene primers within the assay. To quantify the absolute abundance of each unique TCRbeta CDR3 rearrangement, sequence reads were collapsed and filtered. For each sample, productive Simpson clonality was calculated by taking the square root of Simpson's diversity index across productive rearrangements. What TCRdb holds here is the immuneACCESS table cut down to in-frame rearrangements. Part of the clones is not present; checked against another copy, under half of the missing clones reflect an unresolved V gene, and the others are unexplained. That table is the source of V, J and clone size, and D and trimming were worked out from the DNA. In all, the sample holds roughly 250,000 clones, and 85% to 90% of those were seen once. The ten largest clones capture about 1.6% of the sample.

The specimen was PBMCs or T cells enriched from blood (not recorded which). The chain is assembled from TRBV7-9 and TRBJ1-1; 7 junctional bases match TRBD1. This sequence originates from a woman in her forties or fifties who had recovered from COVID-19. The CDR3 in this case is CASSTRQGTNTEAFF. At the DNA level, the sequence is TGTGCCAGCAGCACGCGACAGGGTACGAACACTGAAGCTTTCTTT.